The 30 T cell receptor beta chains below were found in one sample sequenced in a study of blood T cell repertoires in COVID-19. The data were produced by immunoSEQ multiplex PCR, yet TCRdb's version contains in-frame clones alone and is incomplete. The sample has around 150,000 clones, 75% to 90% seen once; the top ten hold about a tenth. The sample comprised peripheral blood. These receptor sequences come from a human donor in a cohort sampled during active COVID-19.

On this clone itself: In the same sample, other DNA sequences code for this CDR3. This chain's CDR3 is CASSLPGSYEQYF. The CDR3 DNA follows: TGTGCCAGCAGCTTACCCGGGTCCTACGAGCAGTACTTC. The gene calls are TRBV7-9 and TRBJ2-7; no reliable D call. Germline CDR1 reads SEHNR; CDR2 reads FQNEAQ (reference sequence). This CDR3 is 13 amino acids long. Trimming removed 2 bases at V and 1 base at J, with 6 bases between.

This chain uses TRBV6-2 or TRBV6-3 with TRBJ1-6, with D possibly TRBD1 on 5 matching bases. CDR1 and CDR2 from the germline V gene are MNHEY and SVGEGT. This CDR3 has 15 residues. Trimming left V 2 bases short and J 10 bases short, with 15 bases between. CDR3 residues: CASSYRGSVRSPLHF. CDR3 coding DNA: TGTGCCAGCAGTTACAGGGGCTCGGTCCGCTCACCCCTCCACTTT.

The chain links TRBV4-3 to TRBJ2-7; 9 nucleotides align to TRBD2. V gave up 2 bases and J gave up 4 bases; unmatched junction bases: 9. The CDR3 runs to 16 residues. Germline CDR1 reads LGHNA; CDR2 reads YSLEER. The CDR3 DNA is TGCGCCAGCAGCCAAATGCGGGGGGGAGGTTTGTACGAGCAGTACTTC. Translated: CASSQMRGGGLYEQYF.

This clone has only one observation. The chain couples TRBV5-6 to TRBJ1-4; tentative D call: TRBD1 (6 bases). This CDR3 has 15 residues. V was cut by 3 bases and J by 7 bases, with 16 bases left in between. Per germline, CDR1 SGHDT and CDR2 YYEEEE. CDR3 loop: CASSWNRDPVEKLFF. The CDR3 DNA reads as TGTGCCAGCAGCTGGAACAGGGATCCGGTTGAAAAACTGTTTTTT. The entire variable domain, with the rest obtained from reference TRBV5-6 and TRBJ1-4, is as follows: DAGVTQSPTHLIKTRGQQVTLRCSPKSGHDTVSWYQQALGQGPQFIFQYYEEEERQRGNFPDRFSGHQFPNYSSELNVNALLLGDSALYLCASSWNRDPVEKLFFGSGTQLSVL.

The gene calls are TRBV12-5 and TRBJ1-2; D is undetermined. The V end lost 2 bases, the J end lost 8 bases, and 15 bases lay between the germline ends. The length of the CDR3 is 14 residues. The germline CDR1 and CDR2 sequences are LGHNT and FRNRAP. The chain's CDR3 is CASGLYGLDHGYTF. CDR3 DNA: TGTGCTAGTGGTTTGTACGGACTAGATCACGGCTACACCTTC.

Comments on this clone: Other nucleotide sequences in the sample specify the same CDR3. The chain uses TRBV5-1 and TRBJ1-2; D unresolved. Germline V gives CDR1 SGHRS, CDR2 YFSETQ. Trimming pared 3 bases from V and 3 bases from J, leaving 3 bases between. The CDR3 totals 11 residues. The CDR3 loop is CASSSDYGYTF. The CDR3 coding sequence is TGCGCCAGCAGCTCAGACTATGGCTACACCTTC. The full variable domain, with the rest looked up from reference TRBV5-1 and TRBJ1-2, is KAGVTQTPRYLIKTRGQQVTLSCSPISGHRSVSWYQQTPGQGLQFLFEYFSETQRNKGNFPGRFSGRQFSNSRSEMNVSTLELGDSALYLCASSSDYGYTFGSGTRLTVV.

CDR3 in amino acids: CASSLTGVVTEAFF. DNA for the CDR3: TGTGCCAGCAGCCTGACAGGGGTTGTGACTGAAGCTTTCTTT. The gene calls are TRBV3-1 (or the pseudogene TRBV3-2) and TRBJ1-1; 8 bases fit TRBD1. CDR1 and CDR2 (germline): LGHDT, YNNKEL (reference sequence). The CDR3 length is 14 residues. V was pared by 4 bases and J by 5 bases, with 6 bases of the junction left unmatched.

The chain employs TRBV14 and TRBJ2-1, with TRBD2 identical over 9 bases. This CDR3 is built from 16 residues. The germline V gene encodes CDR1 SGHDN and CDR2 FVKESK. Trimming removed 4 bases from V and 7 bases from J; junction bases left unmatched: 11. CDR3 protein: CASSLQGASGKNEQFF. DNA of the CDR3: TGTGCCAGCAGCCTACAAGGCGCTAGCGGGAAGAATGAGCAGTTCTTC.

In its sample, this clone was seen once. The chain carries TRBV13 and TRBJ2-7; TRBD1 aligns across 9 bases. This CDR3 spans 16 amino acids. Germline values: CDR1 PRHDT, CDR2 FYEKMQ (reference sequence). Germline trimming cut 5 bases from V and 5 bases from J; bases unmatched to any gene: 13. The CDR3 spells CASSLPGTGKAHEQYF. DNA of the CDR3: TGTGCCAGCAGCCTCCCCGGGACAGGGAAAGCTCACGAGCAGTACTTC. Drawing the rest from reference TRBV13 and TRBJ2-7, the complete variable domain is AAGVIQSPRHLIKEKRETATLKCYPIPRHDTVYWYQQGPGQDPQFLISFYEKMQSDKGSIPDRFSAQQFSDYHSELNMSSLELGDSALYFCASSLPGTGKAHEQYFGPGTRLTVT.

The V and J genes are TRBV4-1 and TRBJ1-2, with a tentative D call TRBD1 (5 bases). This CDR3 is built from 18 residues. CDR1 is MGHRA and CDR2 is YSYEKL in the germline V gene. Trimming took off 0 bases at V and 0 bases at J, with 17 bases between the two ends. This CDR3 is CASSQDNGSGRANYGYTF. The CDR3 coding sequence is TGCGCCAGCAGCCAAGATAATGGATCGGGCAGGGCTAACTATGGCTACACCTTC.

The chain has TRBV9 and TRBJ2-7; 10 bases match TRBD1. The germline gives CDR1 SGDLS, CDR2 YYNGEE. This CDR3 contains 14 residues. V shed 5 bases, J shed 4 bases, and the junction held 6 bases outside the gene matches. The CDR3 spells CASSLRTGGYEQYF. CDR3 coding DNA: TGTGCCAGCAGTCTGCGGACAGGGGGTTACGAGCAGTACTTC. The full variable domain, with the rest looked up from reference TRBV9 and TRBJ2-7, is DSGVTQTPKHLITATGQRVTLRCSPRSGDLSVYWYQQSLDQGLQFLIQYYNGEERAKGNILERFSAQQFPDLHSELNLSSLELGDSALYFCASSLRTGGYEQYFGPGTRLTVT.

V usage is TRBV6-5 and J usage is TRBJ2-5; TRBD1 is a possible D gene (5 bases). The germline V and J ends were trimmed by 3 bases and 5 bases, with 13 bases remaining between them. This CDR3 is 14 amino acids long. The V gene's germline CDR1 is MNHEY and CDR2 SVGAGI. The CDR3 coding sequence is TGTGCCAGCAGTTATAGGGGTTGGTGGGAGACCCAGTACTTC. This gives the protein CASSYRGWWETQYF.

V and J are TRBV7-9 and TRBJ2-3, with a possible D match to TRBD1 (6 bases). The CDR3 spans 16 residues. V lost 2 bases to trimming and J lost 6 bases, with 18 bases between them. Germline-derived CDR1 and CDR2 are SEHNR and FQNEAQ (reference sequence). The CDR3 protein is CASSLLQGNSADTQYF. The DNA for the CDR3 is TGTGCCAGCAGCTTACTGCAGGGGAACAGCGCGGATACGCAGTATTTT.

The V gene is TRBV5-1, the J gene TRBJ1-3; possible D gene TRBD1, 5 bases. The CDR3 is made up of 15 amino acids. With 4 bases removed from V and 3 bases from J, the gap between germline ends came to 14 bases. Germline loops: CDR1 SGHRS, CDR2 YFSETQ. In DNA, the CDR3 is TGCGCCAGCAGCACGCAGGGTTCCGGTGGAAACACCATATATTTT. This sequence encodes CASSTQGSGGNTIYF.

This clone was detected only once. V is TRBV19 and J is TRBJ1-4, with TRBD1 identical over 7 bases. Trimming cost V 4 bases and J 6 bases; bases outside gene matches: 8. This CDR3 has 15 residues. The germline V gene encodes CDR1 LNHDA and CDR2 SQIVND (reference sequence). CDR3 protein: CASSTISTGDEKLFF. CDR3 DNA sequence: TGTGCCAGTAGTACGATCTCAACAGGGGATGAAAAACTGTTTTTT.

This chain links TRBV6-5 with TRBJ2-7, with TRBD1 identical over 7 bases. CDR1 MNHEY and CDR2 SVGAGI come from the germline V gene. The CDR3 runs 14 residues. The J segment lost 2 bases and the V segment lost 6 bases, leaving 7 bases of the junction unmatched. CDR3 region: CASRQADRAYEQYF. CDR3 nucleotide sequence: TGTGCCAGCAGGCAAGCAGACAGGGCCTACGAGCAGTACTTC.

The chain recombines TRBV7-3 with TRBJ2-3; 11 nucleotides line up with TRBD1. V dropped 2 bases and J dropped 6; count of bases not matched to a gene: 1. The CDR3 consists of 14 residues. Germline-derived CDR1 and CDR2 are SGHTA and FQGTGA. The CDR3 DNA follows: TGTGCCAGCAGCTTAGGGACAGGGGGTGATACGCAGTATTTT. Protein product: CASSLGTGGDTQYF. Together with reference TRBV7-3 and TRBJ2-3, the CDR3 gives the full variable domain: GAGVSQTPSNKVTEKGKYVELRCDPISGHTALYWYRQSLGQGPEFLIYFQGTGAADDSGLPNDRFFAVRPEGSVSTLKIQRTERGDSAVYLCASSLGTGGDTQYFGPGTRLTVL.

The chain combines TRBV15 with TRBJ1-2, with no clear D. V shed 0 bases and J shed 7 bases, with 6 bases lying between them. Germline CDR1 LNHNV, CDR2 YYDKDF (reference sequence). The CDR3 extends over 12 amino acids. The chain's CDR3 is CATSRDEIGYTF. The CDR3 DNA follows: TGTGCCACCAGCAGAGATGAGATTGGCTACACCTTC. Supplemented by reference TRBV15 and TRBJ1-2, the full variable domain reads DAMVIQNPRYQVTQFGKPVTLSCSQTLNHNVMYWYQQKSSQAPKLLFHYYDKDFNNEADTPDNFQSRRPNTSFCFLDIRSPGLGDTAMYLCATSRDEIGYTFGSGTRLTVV.

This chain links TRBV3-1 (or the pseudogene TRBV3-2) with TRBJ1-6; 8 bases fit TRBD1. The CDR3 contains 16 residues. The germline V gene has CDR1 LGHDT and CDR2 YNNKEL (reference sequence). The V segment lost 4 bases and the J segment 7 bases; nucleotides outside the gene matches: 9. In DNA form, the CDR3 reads TGTGCCAGCAGCCTAAACCCCACAGGGGGGAATTCACCCCTCCACTTT. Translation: CASSLNPTGGNSPLHF.

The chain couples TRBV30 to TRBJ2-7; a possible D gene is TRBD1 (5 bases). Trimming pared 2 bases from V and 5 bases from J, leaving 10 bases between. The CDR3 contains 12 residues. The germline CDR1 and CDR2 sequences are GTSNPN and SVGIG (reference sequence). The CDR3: CAWSRGGDEQYF. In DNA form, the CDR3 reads TGTGCCTGGAGTAGGGGTGGCGACGAGCAGTACTTC.

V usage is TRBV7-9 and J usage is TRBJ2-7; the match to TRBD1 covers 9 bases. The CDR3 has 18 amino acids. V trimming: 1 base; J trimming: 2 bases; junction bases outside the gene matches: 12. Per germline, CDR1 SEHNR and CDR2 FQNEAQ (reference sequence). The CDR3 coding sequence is TGTGCCAGCAGCTTAGTCCCGGGACAGGGAAGGGGACCCTACGAGCAGTACTTC. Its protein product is CASSLVPGQGRGPYEQYF.

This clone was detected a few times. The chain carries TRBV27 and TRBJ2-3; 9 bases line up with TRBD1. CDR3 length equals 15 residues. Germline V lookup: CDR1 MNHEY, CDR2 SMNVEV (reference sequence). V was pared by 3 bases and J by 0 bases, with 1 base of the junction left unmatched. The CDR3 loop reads CASSFGTGSTDTQYF. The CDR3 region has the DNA TGTGCCAGCAGTTTTGGGACAGGGAGCACAGATACGCAGTATTTT.

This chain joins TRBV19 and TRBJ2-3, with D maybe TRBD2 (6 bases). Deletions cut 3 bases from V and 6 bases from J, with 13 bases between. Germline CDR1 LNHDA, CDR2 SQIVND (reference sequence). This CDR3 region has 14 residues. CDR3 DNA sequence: TGTGCCAGTAGTATCCTCCCGGGGGTCGATACGCAGTATTTT. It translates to CASSILPGVDTQYF.

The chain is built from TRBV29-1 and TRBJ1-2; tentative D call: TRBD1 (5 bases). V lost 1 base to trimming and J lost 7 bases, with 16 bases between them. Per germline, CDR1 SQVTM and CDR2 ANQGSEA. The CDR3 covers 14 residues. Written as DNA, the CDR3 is TGCAGCGTTGAAGGACAGCCCATGTTGGCTGGCTACACCTTC. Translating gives CSVEGQPMLAGYTF.

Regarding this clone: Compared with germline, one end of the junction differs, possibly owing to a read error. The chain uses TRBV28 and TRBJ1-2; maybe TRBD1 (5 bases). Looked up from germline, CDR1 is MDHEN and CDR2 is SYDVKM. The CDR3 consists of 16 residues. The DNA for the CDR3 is TGTGCCAGCAGTGTCTCGAAATGGGGCTACACAGAACAAGGGGACTTC. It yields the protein CASSVSKWGYTEQGDF.

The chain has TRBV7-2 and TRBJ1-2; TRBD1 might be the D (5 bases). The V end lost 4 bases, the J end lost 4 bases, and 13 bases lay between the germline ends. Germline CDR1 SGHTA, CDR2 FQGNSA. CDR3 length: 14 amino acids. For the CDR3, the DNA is TGTGCCAGCAGCTCTGGGGGGGGAAGCTATGGCTACACCTTC. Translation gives CASSSGGGSYGYTF.

In nucleotides, the CDR3 is TGTGCCAGCAGCTTGGCCGGGCAGGGGGCTTGGGGCTACACCTTC. Protein product: CASSLAGQGAWGYTF. The chain combines TRBV5-4 with TRBJ1-2; 8 bases are shared with TRBD1. With V trimmed by 0 bases and J by 8 bases, 9 bases remained unmatched. CDR1 is SGHNT, CDR2 YYREEE, per germline (reference sequence). The CDR3 totals 15 residues.

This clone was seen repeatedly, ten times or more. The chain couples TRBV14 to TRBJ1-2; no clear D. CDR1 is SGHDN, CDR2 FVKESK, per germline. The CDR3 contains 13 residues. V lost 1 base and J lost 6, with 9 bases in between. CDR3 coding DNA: TGTGCCAGCAGCCAAGTTGTCAGTCATGGCTACACCTTC. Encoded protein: CASSQVVSHGYTF.

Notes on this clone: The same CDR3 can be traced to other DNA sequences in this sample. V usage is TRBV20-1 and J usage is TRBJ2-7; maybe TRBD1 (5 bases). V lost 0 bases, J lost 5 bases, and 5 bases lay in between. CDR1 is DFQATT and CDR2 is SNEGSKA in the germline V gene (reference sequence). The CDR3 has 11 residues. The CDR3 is CSARDRDEQYF. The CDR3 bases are TGCAGTGCTAGAGACAGGGACGAGCAGTACTTC.

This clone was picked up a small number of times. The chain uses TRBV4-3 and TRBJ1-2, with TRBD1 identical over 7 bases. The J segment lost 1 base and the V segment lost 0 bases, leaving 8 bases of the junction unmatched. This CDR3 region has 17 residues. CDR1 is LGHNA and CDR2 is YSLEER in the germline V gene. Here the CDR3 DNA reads TGCGCCAGCAGCCAAGAGGGTAGGGGACAGTATAACTATGGCTACACCTTC. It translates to CASSQEGRGQYNYGYTF.